This paragraph covers one TCR beta chain sequence. The antigen remains unidentified. The entry originates in a study of tumor and adjacent non-tumor tissue in lung cancer. Study at large: The cohort had about 12 adenocarcinoma, a couple of squamous cell and 1 small cell patients. Findings of the study overall: Top 100 clones took a larger repertoire share in normal lung.

The CDR3 is made up of 12 amino acids. Trimming took off 9 bases at V and 8 bases at J, with 14 bases between the two ends. From germline, CDR1 is ENHRY and CDR2 SYGVKD. TCRbeta libraries were built with three rounds of nested PCR, modified from ARM-PCR. TCRdb passed the multiplex PCR reads through MiXCR, listing each CDR3 protein once. Found here are some 100,000 distinct CDR3 sequences, 80% of them singletons; the top ten hold about 30%. No cell sorting was done before RNA was extracted from the tissue. Distant lung tissue was collected more than 3 cm away from the tumor edge. The receptor was isolated from a man aged 55 to 70 with small cell lung cancer. V and J are TRBV10-3 and TRBJ2-1; D is uncertain. Sequencing was done on a sample of distant non-tumor lung tissue. The CDR3, as DNA: TGTGCCATAGGTGGAGTAGCAGATGAGCAGTTCTTC. This gives the protein CAIGGVADEQFF.